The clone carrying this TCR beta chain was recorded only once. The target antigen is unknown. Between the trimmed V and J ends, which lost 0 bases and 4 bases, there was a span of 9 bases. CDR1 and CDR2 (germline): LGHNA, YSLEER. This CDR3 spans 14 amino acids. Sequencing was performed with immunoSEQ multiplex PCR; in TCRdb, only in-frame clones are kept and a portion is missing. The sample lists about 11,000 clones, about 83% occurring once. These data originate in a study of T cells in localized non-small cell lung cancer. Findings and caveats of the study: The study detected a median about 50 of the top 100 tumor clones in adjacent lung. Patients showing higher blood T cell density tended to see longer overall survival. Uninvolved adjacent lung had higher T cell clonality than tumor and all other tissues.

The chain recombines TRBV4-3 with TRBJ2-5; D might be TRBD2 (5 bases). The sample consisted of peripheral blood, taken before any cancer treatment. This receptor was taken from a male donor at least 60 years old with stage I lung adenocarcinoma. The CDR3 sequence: CASSQDTEGETQYF. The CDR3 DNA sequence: TGCGCCAGCAGCCAAGATACAGAGGGAGAGACCCAGTACTTC.